These 22 T cell receptor beta chains were all obtained from the same sample, sequenced in a study of type 1 and type 2 diabetes patients. Amplification started from genomic DNA. A primer set of 30 forward and 13 reverse primers amplified the CDR3. A single record per CDR3 protein comes from TCRdb applying MiXCR to the multiplex PCR reads. Here the sample spans 280,000 or so distinct CDR3 sequences, roughly 50% being singletons. The material sequenced was peripheral blood mononuclear cells (PBMCs). The source is a man younger than 35 with type 2 diabetes.

This clonotype came up a few times. This chain uses TRBV2 with TRBJ2-4; D is possibly TRBD1 (6 bases). The V gene lost 2 bases and the J gene lost 8 bases, with 10 bases spanning the gap. CDR3 length: 13 residues. Germline loops: CDR1 SNHLY, CDR2 FYNNEI. This CDR3 reads CASSEYRVDIQYF. The CDR3 DNA is TGTGCCAGCAGTGAATACAGGGTGGACATTCAGTACTTC. Combining the CDR3 with reference TRBV2 and TRBJ2-4 gives the whole variable domain EPEVTQTPSHQVTQMGQEVILRCVPISNHLYFYWYRQILGQKVEFLVSFYNNEISEKSEIFDDQFSVERPDGSNFTLKIRSTKLEDSAMYFCASSEYRVDIQYFGAGTRLSVL.

This chain uses TRBV19 with TRBJ1-5; D might be TRBD1 (5 bases). Germline-derived CDR1 and CDR2 are LNHDA and SQIVND (reference sequence). The CDR3 is made up of 12 amino acids. V lost 9 bases and J 4 bases, leaving 10 bases between the germline ends. CDR3 DNA sequence: TGTGCCAGCCGGGACGGGAATCAGCCCCAGCATTTT. Translating it yields CASRDGNQPQHF.

The rearrangement joins TRBV6-6 to TRBJ2-1; D perhaps matches TRBD2 (6 bases). The CDR3 extends over 14 amino acids. Germline CDR1 is MNHNY and CDR2 is SVGAGI (reference sequence). V lost 6 bases and J 4 bases, leaving 13 bases between the germline ends. The CDR3 loop reads CASRRAGLYNEQFF. For the CDR3, the DNA is TGTGCCAGCAGAAGGGCAGGACTATACAATGAGCAGTTCTTC.

Comment on this clonotype: Sequence at one end of the junction differs from germline and may be a read error. The chain uses TRBV19 and TRBJ2-1; D perhaps matches TRBD2 (7 bases). The CDR3 has 14 amino acids. Germline V gene lookup returns CDR1 LNHDA and CDR2 SQIVND (reference sequence). Here the CDR3 reads CAGSIGGGHNEQFF. DNA for the CDR3: TGTGCCGGTAGTATAGGGGGGGGTCACAATGAGCAGTTCTTC.

With regard to this clonotype: A clone one base away is much larger, so this may be a read error. This rearrangement joins TRBV10-3 to TRBJ1-1; D uncertain. CDR3 size: 13 residues. Germline-derived CDR1 and CDR2 are ENHRY and SYGVKD. For the CDR3, the DNA is TGTGCCGCCGAGGAAGATATGAACACTGAAACTTTCTTT. Its protein is CAAEEDMNTETFF.

The V call is TRBV2, the J call TRBJ2-2, with a possible D match to TRBD2 (6 bases). CDR1 SNHLY and CDR2 FYNNEI come from the germline V gene. V gave up 3 bases and J gave up 3 bases, with 11 bases separating them. The CDR3 spans 15 residues. The CDR3 protein is CASSDWGVDTGELFF. The CDR3 nucleotides read TGTGCCAGCAGTGATTGGGGGGTAGACACCGGGGAGCTGTTTTTT.

The chain is built from TRBV27 and TRBJ1-5; no firm D call. The germline V gene encodes CDR1 MNHEY and CDR2 SMNVEV (reference sequence). CDR3 size: 14 residues. Trimming removed 3 bases at V and 3 bases at J, with 9 bases between. The CDR3 loop is CASSFRVSNQPQHF. CDR3 DNA sequence: TGTGCCAGCAGTTTTCGGGTGTCCAATCAGCCCCAGCATTTT.

The J gene is TRBJ1-4, the V gene TRBV5-1; TRBD1 might be the D (6 bases). This CDR3 has 14 residues. CDR1 and CDR2 (germline): SGHRS, YFSETQ. V was cut by 4 bases and J by 6 bases, with 13 bases left in between. The CDR3 DNA is TGCGCCAGCAGCCCGGTCGGGACACATGAAAAACTGTTTTTT. It encodes CASSPVGTHEKLFF.

This chain connects TRBV19 to TRBJ1-5; 10 bases are shared with TRBD1. CDR3 length equals 14 residues. Trimming removed 6 bases from V and 4 bases from J; junction bases left unmatched: 3. CDR1 and CDR2 from the germline V gene are LNHDA and SQIVND (reference sequence). The CDR3 DNA is TGTGCCAGTAGGGTGGGACAGGGGAATCAGCCCCAGCATTTT. Translated: CASRVGQGNQPQHF.

This clonotype was detected once. This chain connects TRBV30 to TRBJ2-7, with TRBD2 matching over 10 bases. The germline gives CDR1 GTSNPN, CDR2 SVGIG (reference sequence). V shed 8 bases, J shed 3 bases, and the junction held 16 bases outside the gene matches. This CDR3 spans 16 amino acids. The CDR3 DNA reads TGTGCCAGCTCACCACCGTTAGCGGGGGGATACTACGAGCAGTACTTC. Translating gives CASSPPLAGGYYEQYF.

This sequence joins TRBV27 and TRBJ2-1, with TRBD2 identical over 12 bases. Germline loops: CDR1 MNHEY, CDR2 SMNVEV (reference sequence). After removal of 6 bases from V and 4 bases from J, the junction contained 4 bases not matched to a gene. This CDR3 contains 15 residues. The CDR3 DNA sequence: TGTGCCAGCAGCCAAGGGACTAGCGGGTACAATGAGCAGTTCTTC. As protein: CASSQGTSGYNEQFF.

Concerning this clonotype itself: A junction end diverges from the germline sequence, so it may reflect a read error. The rearrangement uses TRBV14 and TRBJ1-2; the D gene is possibly TRBD1 (5 bases). This CDR3 is built from 11 residues. Germline V gene sequence: CDR1 SGHDN, CDR2 FVKESK. CDR3 DNA: TGTGCCAGCAGGAACGGGGACCGACCCGTTTTC. Translated: CASRNGDRPVF.

On this clonotype: Lacking the conserved final phenylalanine or tryptophan, this CDR3 likely reflects a read error. This chain joins TRBV19 and TRBJ2-5; TRBD1 is a possible D gene (6 bases). The J call may be faulty, since TRBJ2-1 better matches the DNA end. The germline gives CDR1 LNHDA, CDR2 SQIVND (reference sequence). CDR3 length: 11 residues. DNA of the CDR3: TGTGCCAGTATCAGGGGCTATGAGCAGTTCCTC. It translates to CASIRGYEQFL.

This clonotype appeared many times. The chain has TRBV19 and TRBJ1-1, with D unclear. CDR3 length equals 15 residues. V lost 3 bases and J lost 0, with 11 bases in between. Germline V gene data show CDR1 as LNHDA and CDR2 as SQIVND (reference sequence). The DNA of the CDR3 is TGTGCCAGTAGTATTGACGGAATCATGAACACTGAAGCTTTCTTT. This translates into CASSIDGIMNTEAFF.

The J gene is TRBJ1-1, the V gene TRBV6-5, with no clear D. From germline, CDR1 is MNHEY and CDR2 SVGAGI. The CDR3 spans 13 residues. V was cut by 2 bases and J by 5 bases, with 9 bases left in between. As DNA, the CDR3 is TGTGCCAGCAGTTACGAAGGAGGGACTGAAGCTTTCTTT. The encoded protein is CASSYEGGTEAFF.

This chain links TRBV18 with TRBJ1-5; maybe TRBD1 (6 bases). In germline, CDR1 is KGHSH, CDR2 LQKENI. The V and J ends lost 3 bases and 4 bases respectively, with 7 bases between them. There are 13 residues in the CDR3. CDR3 sequence: CASSPGQNQPQHF. The CDR3 nucleotides are TGTGCCAGCTCACCCGGACAGAATCAGCCCCAGCATTTT. The whole variable domain, remainder taken from reference TRBV18 and TRBJ1-5, is NAGVMQNPRHLVRRRGQEARLRCSPMKGHSHVYWYRQLPEEGLKFMVYLQKENIIDESGMPKERFSAEFPKEGPSILRIQQVVRGDSAAYFCASSPGQNQPQHFGDGTRLSIL.

The gene calls are TRBV19 and TRBJ1-1; D is unresolved. This CDR3 has 10 residues. The V gene's germline CDR1 is LNHDA and CDR2 SQIVND (reference sequence). The CDR3 coding sequence is TGTCTGAACGGGAACACTGAAGCTTTCTTT. It specifies CLNGNTEAFF.

The sample holds a few counts of this clonotype. The chain combines TRBV2 with TRBJ2-7; no reliable D call. From germline, CDR1 is SNHLY and CDR2 FYNNEI. The CDR3 contains 13 residues. The V end lost 2 bases, the J end lost 2 bases, and 7 bases lay between the germline ends. CDR3 protein: CASSEWPTYEQYF. DNA of the CDR3: TGTGCCAGCAGTGAATGGCCCACCTACGAGCAGTACTTC.

The V gene is TRBV19, the J gene TRBJ1-4; 8 positions match TRBD1. With 6 bases clipped from V and 3 bases from J, the junction kept 6 bases outside the gene matches. Germline assignment: CDR1 LNHDA and CDR2 SQIVND (reference sequence). The CDR3 totals 15 residues. CDR3 sequence reads: CASRSRGQPNEKLFF. For the CDR3, the DNA is TGTGCCAGTAGGTCCAGGGGGCAGCCTAATGAAAAACTGTTTTTT.

This clonotype was counted between two and nine times. The chain uses TRBV12-3 or TRBV12-4 and TRBJ2-7; tentatively, D is TRBD2 (5 bases). The CDR3 length is 14 residues. Trimming took 6 bases from V and 0 from J, leaving 12 bases between them. Here the CDR3 DNA reads TGTGCCAGCAGCTTTGCGGGTAGCTCCTACGAGCAGTACTTC. This codes for CASSFAGSSYEQYF.

This clonotype has more than one count but fewer than ten. V is TRBV12-3 or TRBV12-4 and J is TRBJ1-1; D might be TRBD1 (6 bases). The CDR3 extends over 13 amino acids. V lost 2 bases to trimming and J lost 6 bases, with 10 bases between them. CDR3 nucleotide sequence: TGTGCCAGCAGTTTAAAGGGGGGCTCTGAAGCTTTCTTT. Its protein product is CASSLKGGSEAFF.

This clonotype was recorded a few times. The rearrangement uses TRBV19 and TRBJ1-1; tentative D call: TRBD1 (6 bases). Germline CDR1 LNHDA, CDR2 SQIVND (reference sequence). The CDR3 length is 15 residues. V lost 0 bases to trimming and J lost 1 base, with 9 bases between them. CDR3 protein: CASSIDLTGNTEAFF. CDR3 DNA: TGTGCCAGTAGTATAGACTTGACAGGGAACACTGAAGCTTTCTTT.